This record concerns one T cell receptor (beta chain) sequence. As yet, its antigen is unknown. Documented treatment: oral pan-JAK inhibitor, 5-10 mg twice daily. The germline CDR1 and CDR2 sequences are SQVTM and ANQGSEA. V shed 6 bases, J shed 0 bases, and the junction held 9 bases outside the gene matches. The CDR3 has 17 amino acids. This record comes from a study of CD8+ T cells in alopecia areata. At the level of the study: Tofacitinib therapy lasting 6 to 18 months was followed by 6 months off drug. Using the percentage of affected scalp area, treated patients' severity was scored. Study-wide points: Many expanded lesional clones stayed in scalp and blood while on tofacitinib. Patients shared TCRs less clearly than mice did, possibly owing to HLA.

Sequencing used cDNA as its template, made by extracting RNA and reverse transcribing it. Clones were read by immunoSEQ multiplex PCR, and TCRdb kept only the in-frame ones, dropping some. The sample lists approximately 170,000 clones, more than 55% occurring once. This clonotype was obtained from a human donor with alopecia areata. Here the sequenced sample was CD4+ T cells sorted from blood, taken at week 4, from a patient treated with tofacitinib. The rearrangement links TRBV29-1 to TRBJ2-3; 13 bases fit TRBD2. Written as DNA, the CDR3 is TGCAGCGTAAAAGGACTAGCGGGAGTTCTTAGCACAGATACGCAGTATTTT. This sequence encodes CSVKGLAGVLSTDTQYF.